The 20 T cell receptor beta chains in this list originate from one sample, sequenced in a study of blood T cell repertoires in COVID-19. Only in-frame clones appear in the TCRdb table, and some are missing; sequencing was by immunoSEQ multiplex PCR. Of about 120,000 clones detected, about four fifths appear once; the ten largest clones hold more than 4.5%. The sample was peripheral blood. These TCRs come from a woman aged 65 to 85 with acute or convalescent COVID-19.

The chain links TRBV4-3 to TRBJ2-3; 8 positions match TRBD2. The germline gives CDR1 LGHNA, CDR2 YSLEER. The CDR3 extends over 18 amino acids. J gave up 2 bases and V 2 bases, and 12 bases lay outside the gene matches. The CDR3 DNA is TGCGCCAGCAGCCAAAAAGGTGCGAGCGGGGGCCCCACAGATACGCAGTATTTT. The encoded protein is CASSQKGASGGPTDTQYF.

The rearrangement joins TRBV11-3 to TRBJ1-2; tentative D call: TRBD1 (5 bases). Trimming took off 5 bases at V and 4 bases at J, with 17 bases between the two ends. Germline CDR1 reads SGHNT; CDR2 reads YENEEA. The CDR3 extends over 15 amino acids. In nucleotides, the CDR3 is TGTGCCAGCAGCACTGACAGTGGGGCGAGCTATGGCTACACCTTC. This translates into CASSTDSGASYGYTF.

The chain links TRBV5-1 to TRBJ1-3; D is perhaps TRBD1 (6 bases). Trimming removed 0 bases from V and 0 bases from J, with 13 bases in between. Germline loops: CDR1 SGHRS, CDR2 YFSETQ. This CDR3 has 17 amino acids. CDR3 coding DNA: TGCGCCAGCAGCTTGGGATCCCGGGACACCTCTGGAAACACCATATATTTT. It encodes CASSLGSRDTSGNTIYF.

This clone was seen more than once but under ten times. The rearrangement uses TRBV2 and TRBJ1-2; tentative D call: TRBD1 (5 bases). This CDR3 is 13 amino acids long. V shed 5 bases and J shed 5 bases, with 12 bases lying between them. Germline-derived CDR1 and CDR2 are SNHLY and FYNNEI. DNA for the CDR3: TGTGCCAGCAGTCAGAACCAGGGATATGGCTACACCTTC. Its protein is CASSQNQGYGYTF.

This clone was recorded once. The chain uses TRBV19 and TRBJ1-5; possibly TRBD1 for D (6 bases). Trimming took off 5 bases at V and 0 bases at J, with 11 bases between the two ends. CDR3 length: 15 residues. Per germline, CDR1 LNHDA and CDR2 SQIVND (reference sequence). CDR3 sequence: CASSPGQYSNQPQHF. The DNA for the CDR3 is TGTGCCAGTAGTCCCGGACAGTATAGCAATCAGCCCCAGCATTTT.

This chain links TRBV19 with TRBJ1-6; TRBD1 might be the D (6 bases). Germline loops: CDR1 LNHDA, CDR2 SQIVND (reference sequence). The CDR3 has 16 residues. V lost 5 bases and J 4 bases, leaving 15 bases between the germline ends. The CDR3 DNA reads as TGTGCCAGTAGTGCCGAGACAGGACCATATAATTCACCCCTCCACTTT. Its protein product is CASSAETGPYNSPLHF.

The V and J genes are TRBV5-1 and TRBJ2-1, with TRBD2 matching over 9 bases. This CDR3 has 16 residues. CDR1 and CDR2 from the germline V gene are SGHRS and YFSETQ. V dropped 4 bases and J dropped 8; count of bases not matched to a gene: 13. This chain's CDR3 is CASSRLPGLAWDEQFF. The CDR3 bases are TGCGCCAGCAGCCGTCTTCCGGGACTAGCTTGGGATGAGCAGTTCTTC.

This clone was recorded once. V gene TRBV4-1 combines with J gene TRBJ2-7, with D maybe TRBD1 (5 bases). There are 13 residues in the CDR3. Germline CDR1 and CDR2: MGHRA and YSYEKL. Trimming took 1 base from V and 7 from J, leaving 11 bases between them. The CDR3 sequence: CASSQVGHREQYF. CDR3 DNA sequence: TGCGCCAGCAGCCAAGTCGGGCACAGGGAGCAGTACTTC.

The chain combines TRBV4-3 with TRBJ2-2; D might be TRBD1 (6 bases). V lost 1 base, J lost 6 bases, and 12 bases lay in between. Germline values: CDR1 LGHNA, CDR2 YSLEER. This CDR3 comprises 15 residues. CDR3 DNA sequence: TGCGCCAGCAGCCAAGGAAACAGGGCCGCCGGGGAGCTGTTTTTT. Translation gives CASSQGNRAAGELFF.

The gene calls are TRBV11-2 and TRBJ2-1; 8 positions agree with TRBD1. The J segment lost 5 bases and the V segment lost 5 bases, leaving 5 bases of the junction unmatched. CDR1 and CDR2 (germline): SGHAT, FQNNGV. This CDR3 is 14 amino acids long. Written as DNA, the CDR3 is TGTGCCAGCAGCCCTCACAGGGGGGACAATGAGCAGTTCTTC. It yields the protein CASSPHRGDNEQFF.

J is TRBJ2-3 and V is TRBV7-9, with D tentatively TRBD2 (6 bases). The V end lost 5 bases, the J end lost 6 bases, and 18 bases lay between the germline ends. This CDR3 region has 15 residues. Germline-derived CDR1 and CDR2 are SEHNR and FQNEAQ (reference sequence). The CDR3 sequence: CASSPLGLLSDTQYF. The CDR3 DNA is TGTGCCAGCAGCCCTTTGGGACTCTTGTCGGATACGCAGTATTTT. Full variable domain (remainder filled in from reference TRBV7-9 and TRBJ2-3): DTGVSQNPRHKITKRGQNVTFRCDPISEHNRLYWYRQTLGQGPEFLTYFQNEAQLEKSRLLSDRFSAERPKGSFSTLEIQRTEQGDSAMYLCASSPLGLLSDTQYFGPGTRLTVL.

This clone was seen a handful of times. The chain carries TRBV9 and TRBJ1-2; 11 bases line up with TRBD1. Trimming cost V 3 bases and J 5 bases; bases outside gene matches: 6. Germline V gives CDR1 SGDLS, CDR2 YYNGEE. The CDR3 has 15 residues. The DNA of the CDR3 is TGTGCCAGCAGCGCCGGACAGGGGGCTGGATATGGCTACACCTTC. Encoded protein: CASSAGQGAGYGYTF.

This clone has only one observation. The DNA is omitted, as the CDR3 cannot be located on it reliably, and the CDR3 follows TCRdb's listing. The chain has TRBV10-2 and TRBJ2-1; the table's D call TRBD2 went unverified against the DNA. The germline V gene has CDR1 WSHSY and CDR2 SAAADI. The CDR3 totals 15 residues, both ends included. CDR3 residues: CASSEWASGSGPAFF.

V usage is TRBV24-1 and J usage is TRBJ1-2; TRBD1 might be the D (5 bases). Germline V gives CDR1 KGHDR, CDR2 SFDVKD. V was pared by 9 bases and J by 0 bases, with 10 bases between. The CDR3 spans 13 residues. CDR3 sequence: CATPWGANYGYTF. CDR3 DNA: TGTGCCACCCCCTGGGGGGCTAACTATGGCTACACCTTC.

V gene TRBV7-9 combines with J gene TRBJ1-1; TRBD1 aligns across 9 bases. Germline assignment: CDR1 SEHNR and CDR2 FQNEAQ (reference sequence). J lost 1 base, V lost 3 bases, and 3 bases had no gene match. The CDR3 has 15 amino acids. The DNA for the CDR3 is TGTGCCAGCAGCTTTGAGACAGGGGGGAACACTGAAGCTTTCTTT. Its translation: CASSFETGGNTEAFF. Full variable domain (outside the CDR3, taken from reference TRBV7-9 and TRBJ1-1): DTGVSQNPRHKITKRGQNVTFRCDPISEHNRLYWYRQTLGQGPEFLTYFQNEAQLEKSRLLSDRFSAERPKGSFSTLEIQRTEQGDSAMYLCASSFETGGNTEAFFGQGTRLTVV.

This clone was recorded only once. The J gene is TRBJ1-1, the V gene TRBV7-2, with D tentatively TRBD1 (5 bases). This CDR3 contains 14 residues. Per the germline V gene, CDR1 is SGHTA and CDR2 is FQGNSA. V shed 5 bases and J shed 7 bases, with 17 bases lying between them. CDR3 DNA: TGTGCCAGCAGCGCCGGCGGGGGTTGGAGTGAAGCTTTCTTT. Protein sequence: CASSAGGGWSEAFF.

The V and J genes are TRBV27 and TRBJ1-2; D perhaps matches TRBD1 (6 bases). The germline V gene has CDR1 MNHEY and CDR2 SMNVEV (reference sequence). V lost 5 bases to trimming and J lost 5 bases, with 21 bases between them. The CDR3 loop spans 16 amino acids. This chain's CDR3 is CASSRDAQGFYYGYTF. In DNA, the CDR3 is TGTGCCAGCAGTCGGGACGCTCAGGGGTTTTATTATGGCTACACCTTC.

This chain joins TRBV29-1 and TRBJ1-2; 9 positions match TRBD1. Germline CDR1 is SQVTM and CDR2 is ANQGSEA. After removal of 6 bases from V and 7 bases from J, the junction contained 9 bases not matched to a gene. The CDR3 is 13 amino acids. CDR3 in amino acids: CSVRTGDVGGYTF. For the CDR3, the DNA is TGCAGCGTCCGGACAGGGGACGTTGGTGGCTACACCTTC.

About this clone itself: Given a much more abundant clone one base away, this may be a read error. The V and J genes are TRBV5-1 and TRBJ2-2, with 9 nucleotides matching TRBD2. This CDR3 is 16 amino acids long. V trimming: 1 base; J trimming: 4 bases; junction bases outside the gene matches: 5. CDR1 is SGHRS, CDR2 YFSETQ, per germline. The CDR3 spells CASSLRGGAGTGELFF. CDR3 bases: TGCGCCAGCAGCTTGCGCGGGGGGGCAGGCACCGGGGAGCTGTTTTTT.

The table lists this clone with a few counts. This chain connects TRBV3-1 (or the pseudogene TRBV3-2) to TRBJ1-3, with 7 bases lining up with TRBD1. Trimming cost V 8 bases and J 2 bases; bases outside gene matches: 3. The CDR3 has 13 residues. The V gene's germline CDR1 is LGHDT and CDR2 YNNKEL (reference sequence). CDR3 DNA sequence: TGTGCCAGCGGAGGGGGCACTGGAAACACCATATATTTT. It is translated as CASGGGTGNTIYF.